A selection of T cell receptor beta chains follows, all from one sample in a study of response to subunit inactivated influenza vaccine. TCRdb used MiXCR to reprocess the RT-PCR reads, holding one entry per CDR3 protein. The table has roughly 500,000 distinct CDR3 sequences, approximately 16% seen once. The starting material was CD4+ T cells sorted from PBMCs, obtained around 25 months after vaccination. The receptors derive from a man in his fifties or sixties who received an inactivated influenza vaccine. The CDR3 runs from the conserved cysteine through the conserved F or W. The D gene is left open where the match is weak. Only some rows state a clone size, as once, few, many or a class for expanded clones.

V gene	D gene	clone size	J gene	CDR3 DNA	CDR3 protein
TRBV4-2	NA	NA	TRBJ2-7	TGTGCCAGCAGCCAAATCCCTAACGTTCGGGGCGAAACCTTCCCCTCACCATACTACGAGCAGTACTTC	CASSQIPNVRGETFPSPYYEQYF
TRBV20-1	TRBD1	NA	TRBJ2-3	TGCAGTGCTAGGGGGACAGGGAGCACAGATACGCAGTATTTT	CSARGTGSTDTQYF
TRBV21-1	NA	NA	TRBJ2-1	TGTGCCAGCAGCAAGGAGTCTCCGGGACAGGGGTCGAATGAGCAGTTCTTC	CASSKESPGQGSNEQFF
TRBV12-3/TRBV12-4	NA	NA	TRBJ1-1	TGTGCCAGCAGTTTAGGCCTGGGGCCAATGCCAGGCACTGAAGCTTTCTTT	CASSLGLGPMPGTEAFF
TRBV5-1	NA	NA	TRBJ2-1	TGCGCCAGCAGTATCGCTCCCGGGTCAGGCTACAATGAGCAGTTCTTC	CASSIAPGSGYNEQFF
TRBV3-1	TRBD2	NA	TRBJ2-2	TGTGCCAGCAGCCAAGATGTAGCGGGCCCCACCGGGGAGCTGTTTTTT	CASSQDVAGPTGELFF
TRBV4-2	TRBD2	few	TRBJ2-5	TGTGCCAGCAGCCAAGATAGGACTAGCTCTGGTGAGACCCAGTACTTC	CASSQDRTSSGETQYF
TRBV4-1	TRBD1	NA	TRBJ1-2	TGCGCCAGCAGCCAAGATCCCCAGGGGGCCGTCTATGGCTACACCTTC	CASSQDPQGAVYGYTF
TRBV2	NA	few	TRBJ2-3	TGTGCCAGCAGGGGAGACTCCTACACAGATACGCAGTATTTT	CASRGDSYTDTQYF
TRBV5-1	TRBD1	few	TRBJ2-3	TGCGCCAGCAGACCTGGACAGGGCCGAGATACGCAGTATTTT	CASRPGQGRDTQYF
TRBV5-1	TRBD2	NA	TRBJ2-1	TGCGCCAGCAGCTTTCACAAAGGACTAGCGGACTACAATGAGCAGTTCTTC	CASSFHKGLADYNEQFF
TRBV12-3/TRBV12-4	TRBD2	NA	TRBJ2-2	TGTGCCAGCAGGGGACTAGCGGGAGGGGAGCTGTTTTTT	CASRGLAGGELFF
TRBV20-1	TRBD1	NA	TRBJ2-7	TGCAGTGCTGGGGACAGGGGGAATCTCTACGAGCAGTACTTC	CSAGDRGNLYEQYF
TRBV11-2	NA	many	TRBJ1-3	TGTGCCAGCAGCCCGAGGGGGACTGGAAACACCATATATTTT	CASSPRGTGNTIYF
TRBV4-3	NA	NA	TRBJ1-1	TGCGCCAGCAGCCAAGAGTTCGGGGGACCGCAGAACACTGAAGCTTTCTTT	CASSQEFGGPQNTEAFF
TRBV10-3	NA	NA	TRBJ2-2	TGTGCCATCGGTGAGGCGGACACCGGGGAGCTGTTTTTT	CAIGEADTGELFF
TRBV6-1	NA	NA	TRBJ1-1	TGTGCCAGCAGACGACCTATGAACACTGAAGCTTTCTTT	CASRRPMNTEAFF
TRBV12-3/TRBV12-4	NA	few	TRBJ2-7	TGTGCCAGCAGTTTTGGAGGGGACTACGAGCAGTACTTC	CASSFGGDYEQYF
TRBV5-4	NA	NA	TRBJ2-3	TGTGCCAGCAGCTTTGAGGGTACCGGCACAGATACGCAGTATTTT	CASSFEGTGTDTQYF
TRBV20-1	TRBD1	NA	TRBJ1-2	TGCAGTGCTAGACAGCCGGACAGGGTCGAGAGGACCTTC	CSARQPDRVERTF
TRBV20-1	NA	few	TRBJ2-1	TGCAGTGCCGCTTTAGGGGGAGTAATTAATGAGCAGTTCTTC	CSAALGGVINEQFF
TRBV12-3/TRBV12-4	NA	many	TRBJ2-5	TGTGCCAGCAGTTTAGGGGGATTCCAAGAGACCCAGTACTTC	CASSLGGFQETQYF
TRBV5-1	NA	few	TRBJ2-7	TGCGCCAGCAGCTTGTACCAGGGCAACGAGCAGTACTTC	CASSLYQGNEQYF
TRBV29-1	TRBD1	NA	TRBJ2-4	TGCAGCGGACGAGGGGGCTCCAAAAACATTCAGTACTTC	CSGRGGSKNIQYF
TRBV4-2	TRBD2	NA	TRBJ2-3	TGTGCCAGCAGCCAAGATGTTGGGGCGGGGGGTCTCAGCACAGATACGCTGTATTTT	CASSQDVGAGGLSTDTLYF
TRBV7-2	TRBD2	NA	TRBJ2-3	TGTGCCAGCAGTCCAAAAGGGCGGGGGAGAGATACGCAGTATTTT	CASSPKGRGRDTQYF
TRBV3-1	NA	NA	TRBJ2-2	TGTGCCAGCAGCAGAACACTGGCGAACACCGGGGAGCTGTTTTTT	CASSRTLANTGELFF
TRBV20-1	NA	many	TRBJ2-1	TGCAGTGCTAGACCCGTGGGCTCCCAGGCTTACAATGAGCAGTTCTTC	CSARPVGSQAYNEQFF
TRBV29-1	NA	NA	TRBJ1-4	TGCAGCGCAAAGACAGCAACTAATGAAAAACTGTTTTTT	CSAKTATNEKLFF
TRBV6-5	TRBD1	NA	TRBJ1-4	TGTGCCAGCAGTTACTCGAGGACAGGGGAAAAACTGTTTTTT	CASSYSRTGEKLFF
TRBV12-3/TRBV12-4	NA	few	TRBJ1-1	TGTGCCAGCAGTTCTGGTCTCCGCGTTGAGAACACTGAAGCTTTCTTT	CASSSGLRVENTEAFF
TRBV12-3/TRBV12-4	NA	few	TRBJ2-3	TGTGCCAGCAGTCCCCGGAGGCGGAACACAGATACGCAGTATTTT	CASSPRRRNTDTQYF
TRBV12-3/TRBV12-4	TRBD2	NA	TRBJ2-2	TGTGCCAGCGCGGCGGCCTCGCTAGCGGGAGTCACCGGGGAGCTGTTTTTT	CASAAASLAGVTGELFF
TRBV20-1	NA	few	TRBJ1-1	TGTCTGGTAGGGCCCCGCCCGAACACTGAAGCTTTCTTT	CLVGPRPNTEAFF
TRBV29-1	NA	NA	TRBJ2-7	TGCAGCGTTGAGTCTCCCATCTCCTACGAGCAGTACTTC	CSVESPISYEQYF
TRBV4-2	NA	NA	TRBJ1-5	TGTGCCAGCAGCCCGCACTATGGGACCAATCAGCCCCAGCATTTT	CASSPHYGTNQPQHF
TRBV6-1	NA	few	TRBJ2-1	TGTGCCAGCCGAAGTTACCAGCGGAACTACAATGAGCAGTTCTTC	CASRSYQRNYNEQFF
TRBV7-2	NA	few	TRBJ2-3	TGTGCCAGCAGCTTAGTAGAGGTCCGGGCAGATACGCAGTATTTT	CASSLVEVRADTQYF
TRBV6-5	TRBD1	NA	TRBJ2-1	TGTGCCAGCAGTTACGGGACAGGCTACCCCAATGAGCAGTTCTTC	CASSYGTGYPNEQFF
TRBV27	NA	NA	TRBJ1-1	TGTGCCAGCAGACCCAGAGAGCCCACTGAAGCTTTCTTT	CASRPREPTEAFF
TRBV7-9	TRBD1	few	TRBJ2-6	TGTGCCAGCAGCTTCGGACAGGGGAGCCCTGGGGCCAACGTCCTGACTTTC	CASSFGQGSPGANVLTF
TRBV7-2	TRBD2	NA	TRBJ2-2	TGTGCCAGCAGCTTAGCGTATGCTAGCGGGAGGTCCGGGGAGCTGTTTTTT	CASSLAYASGRSGELFF
TRBV5-1	NA	NA	TRBJ2-7	TGCGCCAGCAGCTTGATTCGGGCAGACTTACAGTACTTC	CASSLIRADLQYF
TRBV11-2	NA	NA	TRBJ1-1	TGTGCCAGCAGCTTAGGAGCTTTCGGCACTGAAGCTTTCTTT	CASSLGAFGTEAFF
TRBV5-1	NA	NA	TRBJ2-3	TGCGCCAGCTCCCAAGGCGGGCGGTACACAGATACGCAGTATTTT	CASSQGGRYTDTQYF
TRBV18	NA	NA	TRBJ2-5	TGTGCCAGCTCACCACAGTACAACAGGGAGACCCAGTACTTC	CASSPQYNRETQYF
TRBV7-2	NA	NA	TRBJ2-1	TGTGCCAGCAGCCTGCTTGCGGCAATCAATGAGCAGTTCTTC	CASSLLAAINEQFF
TRBV10-3	NA	NA	TRBJ2-2	TGTGCCACCATGAATGGGGCGGGTACCGGGGAGCTGTTTTTT	CATMNGAGTGELFF
TRBV5-1	TRBD1	NA	TRBJ2-7	TGCGCCAGCAGCTCAGGGGAAGAGACAGGGCGATACGAGCAGTACTTC	CASSSGEETGRYEQYF
TRBV10-2	TRBD1	few	TRBJ2-7	TGCGCTTCCGGGACAGGAGCACTCTACGAGCAGTACTTC	CASGTGALYEQYF
TRBV7-2	NA	NA	TRBJ2-4	TGTGCCAGCAGCCTCCAGACACAATCTTTAGCCAAAAACATTCAGTACTTC	CASSLQTQSLAKNIQYF
TRBV25-1	NA	few	TRBJ2-3	TGTGCCGGATCCCGTGGAGATACGCAGTATTTT	CAGSRGDTQYF
TRBV29-1	TRBD1	few	TRBJ2-7	TGCAGCGTGGGACAGCGCCGCTCCTACGAGCAGTACTTC	CSVGQRRSYEQYF
TRBV12-3/TRBV12-4	NA	NA	TRBJ2-1	TGTGCCAGCAGCGAGGGAGTAAACAATGAGCAGTTCTTC	CASSEGVNNEQFF
TRBV10-3	NA	NA	TRBJ2-1	TGTGCCATCAGTAGACCCGGGACCGAAAATGAGCAGTTCTTC	CAISRPGTENEQFF
TRBV6-5	NA	many	TRBJ1-1	TGTGCCAGCAGCCGACGGGACACTGAAGCTTTCTTT	CASSRRDTEAFF
TRBV11-1	NA	few	TRBJ2-7	TGTGCCAGCAGCTTAGCGGGTATCGGATCCTACGAGCAGTACTTC	CASSLAGIGSYEQYF
TRBV7-2	NA	NA	TRBJ2-2	TGTGCCAGCAGCTTAGGTCTACCCGGGGAGCTGTTTTTT	CASSLGLPGELFF
TRBV28	TRBD2	few	TRBJ2-1	TGTGCCAGCAGTTTAGGCGCTAGCGGGTCATCCTACAATGAGCAGTTCTTC	CASSLGASGSSYNEQFF
TRBV5-4	NA	NA	TRBJ2-3	TGTGCCAGCAGCTTAAGCGGGCATACCACAGATACGCAGTATTTT	CASSLSGHTTDTQYF